What follows are 3 T cell receptor beta chains derived from one specimen sequenced in a study of blood T cell repertoires in COVID-19. Some clones are missing from TCRdb's copy, which holds only in-frame ones; the method was immunoSEQ multiplex PCR. The sample yields roughly 130,000 clones, roughly 81% seen once. The sequenced material came from PBMCs or T cells enriched from blood (not recorded which). The receptors shown here come from a woman between 50 and 59 years old with acute COVID-19.

The genes are TRBV6-6 and TRBJ1-5; 10 bases line up with TRBD1. V lost 5 bases, J lost 2 bases, and 9 bases stayed unmatched. The CDR3 has 17 residues. CDR1 is MNHNY and CDR2 is SVGAGI in the germline V gene (reference sequence). The CDR3: CASSPGTGVRGNQPQHF. The CDR3 DNA reads TGTGCCAGCAGTCCCGGGACAGGGGTTAGGGGCAATCAGCCCCAGCATTTT.

The genes are TRBV5-1 and TRBJ2-3, with a possible D match to TRBD2 (6 bases). The CDR3 spans 14 residues. Looked up from germline, CDR1 is SGHRS and CDR2 is YFSETQ. V dropped 1 base and J dropped 4 bases, with 10 bases sitting between them. CDR3: CASSLNGRSDTQYF. The CDR3 bases are TGCGCCAGCAGCTTGAACGGGAGATCAGATACGCAGTATTTT.

The chain joins TRBV12-3 or TRBV12-4 to TRBJ1-1; D not certain. CDR3 size: 13 residues. With 1 base removed from V and 3 bases from J, the gap between germline ends came to 6 bases. The chain's CDR3 is CASSLVQDTEAFF. DNA for the CDR3: TGTGCCAGCAGTTTAGTTCAGGACACTGAAGCTTTCTTT.